The 8 T cell receptor beta chains below were found in one sample sequenced in a study of molecular identifiers for immune sequencing clone quantification (dated by TCRdb to the late 2010s). Receptor amplification or capture employed PCR. For sequencing, a NextSeq 500 was employed. Using fastp at Q25 and MiXCR, TCRdb reprocessed the public reads and kept productive beta chains. Each CDR3 protein appears once, grouped with its most common genes and DNA. The sample has around 300,000 distinct CDR3 sequences on record, roughly a quarter of them singletons. The ten largest clones take up roughly 0.7% of the sample. The sequencing input was naive CD8+ T cells from blood, with Jurkat cell RNA spiked in. In light of the paper, this sample's cell subset or site label describes: FACS-sorted CD8+CD4-CCR7+CD45RA+ naive T cells. These receptor sequences come from a human donor in good health. Some libraries in this study had Jurkat cell RNA spiked in.

This clonotype was detected only a few times. This chain connects TRBV13 to TRBJ1-4, with D possibly being TRBD1 (6 bases). The CDR3 length is 16 residues. The V end was cut by 2 bases, the J end by 8 bases, with 18 bases between. Germline V gene lookup returns CDR1 PRHDT and CDR2 FYEKMQ (reference sequence). The DNA for the CDR3 is TGTGCCAGCAGCTTACTGTCGTCTACAGGGAGGGAAAAACTGTTTTTT. Amino acids: CASSLLSSTGREKLFF.

This clonotype was detected a few times. The chain joins TRBV7-9 to TRBJ2-4; a possible D gene is TRBD2 (5 bases). This CDR3 region has 14 residues. Deletions cut 2 bases from V and 6 bases from J, with 11 bases between. Germline V gene lookup returns CDR1 SEHNR and CDR2 FQNEAQ (reference sequence). CDR3 protein: CASSLREEGNIQYF. CDR3 coding DNA: TGTGCCAGCAGCTTACGCGAAGAGGGAAACATTCAGTACTTC. Using reference TRBV7-9 and TRBJ2-4 for the parts outside the CDR3, the full variable domain is DTGVSQNPRHKITKRGQNVTFRCDPISEHNRLYWYRQTLGQGPEFLTYFQNEAQLEKSRLLSDRFSAERPKGSFSTLEIQRTEQGDSAMYLCASSLREEGNIQYFGAGTRLSVL.

The V and J genes are TRBV4-3 and TRBJ1-1, with D possibly TRBD1 on 5 matching bases. Germline assignment: CDR1 LGHNA and CDR2 YSLEER. V shed 4 bases and J shed 0 bases, with 12 bases lying between them. The CDR3 length is 15 residues. The CDR3 bases are TGCGCCAGCAGCCGAGATAGGGGAATGAACACTGAAGCTTTCTTT. Protein product: CASSRDRGMNTEAFF.

The chain joins TRBV7-9 to TRBJ2-5; 7 bases agree with TRBD1. Germline V CDR1 and CDR2: SEHNR, FQNEAQ (reference sequence). The length of the CDR3 is 15 residues. Unmatched junction bases numbered 15, after V lost 5 bases and J lost 9 bases. CDR3 residues: CASSERLEAQGAQYF. The CDR3 coding sequence is TGTGCCAGCAGCGAACGACTCGAGGCCCAGGGGGCCCAGTACTTC.

Remarks on this clonotype: The junction and the germline gene differ at one end; a read error may be behind it. The V call is TRBV6-6, the J call TRBJ2-2, with a weak D call TRBD2 (6 bases). This CDR3 spans 13 amino acids. Germline CDR1 is MNHNY and CDR2 is SVGAGI (reference sequence). Here the CDR3 reads CASGDSRDGGLFF. Written as DNA, the CDR3 is TGTGCCAGCGGAGATAGCCGGGACGGGGGGCTGTTTTTT.

This clonotype occurred many times. The chain employs TRBV6-5 and TRBJ2-1, with TRBD1 matching over 7 bases. V was clipped by 4 bases and J by 5 bases; unmatched bases: 5. This CDR3 region has 14 residues. From germline, CDR1 is MNHEY and CDR2 SVGAGI. CDR3 DNA: TGTGCCAGCAGTTTAACTGGGACAGACAATGAGCAGTTCTTC. Protein: CASSLTGTDNEQFF.

This clonotype was picked up a small number of times. This rearrangement joins TRBV27 to TRBJ2-6, with 12 bases aligning to TRBD2. Germline-derived CDR1 and CDR2 are MNHEY and SMNVEV (reference sequence). CDR3 size: 18 residues. The J segment lost 3 bases and the V segment lost 5 bases, leaving 8 bases of the junction unmatched. The CDR3 DNA sequence: TGTGCCAGCAGTACCCTAGCGGGAGGGCCCGTTGGGGCCAACGTCCTGACTTTC. It yields the protein CASSTLAGGPVGANVLTF.

This rearrangement joins TRBV6-2 or TRBV6-3 to TRBJ2-1; TRBD2 matches 8 bases. V was pared by 8 bases and J by 2 bases, with 11 bases of the junction left unmatched. Germline V CDR1 and CDR2: MNHEY, SVGEGT. The CDR3 is made up of 16 amino acids. CDR3 in DNA: TGTGCCAGCCGACAAGATAGCGGGATCACCTACAATGAGCAGTTCTTC. Protein sequence: CASRQDSGITYNEQFF.